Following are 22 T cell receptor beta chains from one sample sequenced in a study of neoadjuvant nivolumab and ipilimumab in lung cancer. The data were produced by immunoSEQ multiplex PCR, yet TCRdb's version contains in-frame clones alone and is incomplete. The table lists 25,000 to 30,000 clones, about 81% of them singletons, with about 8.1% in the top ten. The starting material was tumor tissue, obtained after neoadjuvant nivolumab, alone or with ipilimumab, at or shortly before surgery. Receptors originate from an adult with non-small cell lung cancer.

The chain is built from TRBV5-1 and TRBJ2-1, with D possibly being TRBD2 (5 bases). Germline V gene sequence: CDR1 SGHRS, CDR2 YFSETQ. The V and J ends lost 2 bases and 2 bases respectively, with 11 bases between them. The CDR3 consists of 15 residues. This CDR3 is CASSFRENTYNEQFF. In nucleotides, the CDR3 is TGCGCCAGCAGCTTTAGGGAGAACACCTACAATGAGCAGTTCTTC.

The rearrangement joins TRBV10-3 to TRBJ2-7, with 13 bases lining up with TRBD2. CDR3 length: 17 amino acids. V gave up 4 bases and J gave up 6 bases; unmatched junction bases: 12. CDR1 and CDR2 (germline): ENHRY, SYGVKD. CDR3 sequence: CAISVRTSGSGASEQYF. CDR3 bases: TGTGCCATCAGTGTGAGGACTAGCGGGAGCGGGGCAAGCGAGCAGTACTTC.

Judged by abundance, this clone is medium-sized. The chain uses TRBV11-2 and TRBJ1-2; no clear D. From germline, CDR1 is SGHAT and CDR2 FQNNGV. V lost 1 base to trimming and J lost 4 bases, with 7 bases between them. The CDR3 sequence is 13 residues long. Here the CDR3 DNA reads TGTGCCAGCAGCTTAGTTGGTGGCTATGGCTACACCTTC. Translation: CASSLVGGYGYTF. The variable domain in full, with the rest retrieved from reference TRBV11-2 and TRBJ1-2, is EAGVAQSPRYKIIEKRQSVAFWCNPISGHATLYWYQQILGQGPKLLIQFQNNGVVDDSQLPKDRFSAERLKGVDSTLKIQPAKLEDSAVYLCASSLVGGYGYTFGSGTRLTVV.

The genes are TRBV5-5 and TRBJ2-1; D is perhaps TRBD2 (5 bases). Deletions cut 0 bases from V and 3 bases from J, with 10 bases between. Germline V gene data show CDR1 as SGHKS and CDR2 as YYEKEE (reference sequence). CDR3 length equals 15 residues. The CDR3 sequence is CASSLDIDYYNEQFF. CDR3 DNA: TGTGCCAGCAGCTTGGATATAGACTACTACAATGAGCAGTTCTTC. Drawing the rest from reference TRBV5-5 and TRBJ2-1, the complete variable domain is DAGVTQSPTHLIKTRGQQVTLRCSPISGHKSVSWYQQVLGQGPQFIFQYYEKEERGRGNFPDRFSARQFPNYSSELNVNALLLGDSALYLCASSLDIDYYNEQFFGPGTRLTVL.

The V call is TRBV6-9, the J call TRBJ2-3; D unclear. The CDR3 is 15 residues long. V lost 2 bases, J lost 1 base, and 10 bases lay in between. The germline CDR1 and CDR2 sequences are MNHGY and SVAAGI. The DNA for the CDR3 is TGTGCCAGCAGTTATGTACGATCCCGCACAGATACGCAGTATTTT. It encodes CASSYVRSRTDTQYF.

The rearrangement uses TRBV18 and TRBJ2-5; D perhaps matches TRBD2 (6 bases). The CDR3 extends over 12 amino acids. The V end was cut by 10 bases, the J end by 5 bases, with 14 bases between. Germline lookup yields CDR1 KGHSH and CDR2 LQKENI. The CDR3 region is CATRRAEETQYF. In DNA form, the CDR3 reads TGTGCCACCAGGAGGGCCGAGGAGACCCAGTACTTC.

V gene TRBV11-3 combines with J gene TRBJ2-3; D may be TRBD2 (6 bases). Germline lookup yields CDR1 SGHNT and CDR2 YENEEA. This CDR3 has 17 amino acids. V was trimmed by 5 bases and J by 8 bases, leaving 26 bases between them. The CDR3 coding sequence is TGTGCCAGCAGCACCCGTCTGGGGGGACTCTACTCGGGTACGCAGTATTTT. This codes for CASSTRLGGLYSGTQYF.

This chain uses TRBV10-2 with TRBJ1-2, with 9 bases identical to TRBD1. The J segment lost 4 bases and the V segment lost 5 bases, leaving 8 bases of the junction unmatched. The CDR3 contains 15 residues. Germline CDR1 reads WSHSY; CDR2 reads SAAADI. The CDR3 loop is CASSTPGQGFYGYTF. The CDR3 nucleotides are TGCGCCAGCAGTACCCCGGGACAGGGATTCTATGGCTACACCTTC.

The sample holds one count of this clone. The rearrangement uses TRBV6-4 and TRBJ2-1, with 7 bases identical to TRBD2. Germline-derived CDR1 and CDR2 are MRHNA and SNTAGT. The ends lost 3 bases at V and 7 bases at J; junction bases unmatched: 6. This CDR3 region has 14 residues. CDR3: CASSELAGKNEQFF. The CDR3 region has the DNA TGTGCCAGCAGTGAATTAGCGGGCAAAAATGAGCAGTTCTTC.

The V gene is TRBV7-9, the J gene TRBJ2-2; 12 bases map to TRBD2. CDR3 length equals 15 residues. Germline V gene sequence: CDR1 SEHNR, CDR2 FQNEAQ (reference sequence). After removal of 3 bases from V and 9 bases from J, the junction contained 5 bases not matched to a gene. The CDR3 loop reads CASSFWTSGTRELFF. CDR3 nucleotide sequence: TGTGCCAGCAGCTTTTGGACTAGCGGGACCAGGGAGCTGTTTTTT.

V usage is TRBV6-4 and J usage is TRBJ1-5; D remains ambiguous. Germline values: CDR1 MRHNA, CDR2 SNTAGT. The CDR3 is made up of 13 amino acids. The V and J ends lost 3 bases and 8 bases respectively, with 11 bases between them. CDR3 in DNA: TGTGCCAGCAGTGAATGGTCGGGTGAGCCCCAGCATTTT. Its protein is CASSEWSGEPQHF.

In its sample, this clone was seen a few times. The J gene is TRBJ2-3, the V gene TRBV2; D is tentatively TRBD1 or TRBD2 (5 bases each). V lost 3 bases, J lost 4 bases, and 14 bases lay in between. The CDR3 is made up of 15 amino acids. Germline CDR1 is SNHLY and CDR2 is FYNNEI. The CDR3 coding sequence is TGTGCCAGCAGTGATGTCTGGGGGTTACCAGATACGCAGTATTTT. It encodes CASSDVWGLPDTQYF.

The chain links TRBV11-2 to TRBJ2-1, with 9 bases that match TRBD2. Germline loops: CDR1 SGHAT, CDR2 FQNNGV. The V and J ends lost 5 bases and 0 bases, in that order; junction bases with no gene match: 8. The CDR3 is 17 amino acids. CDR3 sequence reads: CASSPRLAGRSYNEQFF. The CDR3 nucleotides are TGTGCCAGCAGCCCAAGGCTAGCGGGACGCTCCTACAATGAGCAGTTCTTC.

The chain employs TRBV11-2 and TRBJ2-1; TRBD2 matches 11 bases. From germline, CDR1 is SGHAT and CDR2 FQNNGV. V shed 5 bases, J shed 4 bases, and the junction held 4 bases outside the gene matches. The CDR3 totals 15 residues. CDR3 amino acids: CASSVGTSGYNEQFF. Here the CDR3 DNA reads TGTGCCAGCAGCGTAGGGACTAGCGGATACAATGAGCAGTTCTTC.

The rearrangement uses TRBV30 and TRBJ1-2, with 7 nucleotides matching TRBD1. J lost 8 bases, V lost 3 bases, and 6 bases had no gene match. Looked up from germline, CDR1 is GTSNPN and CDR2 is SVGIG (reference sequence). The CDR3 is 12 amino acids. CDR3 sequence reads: CAWSLTGIGYTF. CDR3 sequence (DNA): TGTGCCTGGAGCCTGACAGGGATCGGCTACACCTTC.

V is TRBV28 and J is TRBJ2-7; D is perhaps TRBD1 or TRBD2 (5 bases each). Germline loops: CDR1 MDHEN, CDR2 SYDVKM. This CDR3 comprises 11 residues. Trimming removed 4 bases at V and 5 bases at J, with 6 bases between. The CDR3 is CASSWDHEQYF. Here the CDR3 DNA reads TGTGCCAGCAGTTGGGACCACGAGCAGTACTTC.

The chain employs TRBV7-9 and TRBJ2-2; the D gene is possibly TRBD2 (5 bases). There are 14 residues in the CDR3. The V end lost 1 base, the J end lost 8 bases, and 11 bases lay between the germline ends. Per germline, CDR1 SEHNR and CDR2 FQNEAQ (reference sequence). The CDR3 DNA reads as TGTGCCAGCAGCTTAGGCGGGCTGAGTGGGGAGCTGTTTTTT. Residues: CASSLGGLSGELFF.

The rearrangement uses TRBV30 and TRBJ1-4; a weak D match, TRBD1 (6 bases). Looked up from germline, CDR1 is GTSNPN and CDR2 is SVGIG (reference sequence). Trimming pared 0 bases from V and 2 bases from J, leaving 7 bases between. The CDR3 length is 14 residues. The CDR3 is CAWSVGQTNEKLFF. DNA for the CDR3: TGTGCCTGGAGTGTTGGACAGACTAATGAAAAACTGTTTTTT.

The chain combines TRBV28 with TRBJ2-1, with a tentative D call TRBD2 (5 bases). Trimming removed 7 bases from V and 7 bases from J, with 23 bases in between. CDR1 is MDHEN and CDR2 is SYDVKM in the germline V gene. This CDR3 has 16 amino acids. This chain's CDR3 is CASKSEVQKTVNEQFF. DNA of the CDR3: TGTGCCAGCAAGTCGGAGGTACAGAAAACAGTGAATGAGCAGTTCTTC.

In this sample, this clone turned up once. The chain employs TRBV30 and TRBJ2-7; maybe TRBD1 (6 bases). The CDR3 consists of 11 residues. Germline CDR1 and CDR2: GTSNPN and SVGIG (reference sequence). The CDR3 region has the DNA TGTGTTCTTGGTAGGGGGTTTGAGCAGTACTTC. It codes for CVLGRGFEQYF.

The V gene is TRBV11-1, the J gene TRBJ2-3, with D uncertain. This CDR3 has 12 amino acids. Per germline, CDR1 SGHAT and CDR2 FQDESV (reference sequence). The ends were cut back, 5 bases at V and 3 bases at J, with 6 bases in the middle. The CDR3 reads CASSPGTDTQYF. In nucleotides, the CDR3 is TGTGCCAGCAGCCCGGGTACAGATACGCAGTATTTT.

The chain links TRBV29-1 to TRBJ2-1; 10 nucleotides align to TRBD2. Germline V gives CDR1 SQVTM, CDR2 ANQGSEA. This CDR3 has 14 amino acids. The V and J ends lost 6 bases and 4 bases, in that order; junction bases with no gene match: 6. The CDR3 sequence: CSVTSGTVYNEQFF. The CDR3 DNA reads TGCAGCGTAACTAGCGGGACCGTTTACAATGAGCAGTTCTTC.